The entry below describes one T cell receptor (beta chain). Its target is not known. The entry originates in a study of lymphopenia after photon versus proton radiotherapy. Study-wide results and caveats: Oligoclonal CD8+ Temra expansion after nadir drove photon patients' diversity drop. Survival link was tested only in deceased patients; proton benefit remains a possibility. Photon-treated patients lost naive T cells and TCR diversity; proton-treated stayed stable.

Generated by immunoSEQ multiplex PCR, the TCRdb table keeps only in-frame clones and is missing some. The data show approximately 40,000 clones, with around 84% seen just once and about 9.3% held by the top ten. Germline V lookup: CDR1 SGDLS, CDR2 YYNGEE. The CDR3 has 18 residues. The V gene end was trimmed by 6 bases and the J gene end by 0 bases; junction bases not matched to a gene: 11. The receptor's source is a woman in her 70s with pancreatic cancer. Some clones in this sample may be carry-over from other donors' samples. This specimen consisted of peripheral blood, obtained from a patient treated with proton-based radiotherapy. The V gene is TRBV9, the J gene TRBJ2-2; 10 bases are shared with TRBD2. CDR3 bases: TGTGCCAGCACCCCAGATAGCGGGAGGCTTTCGAACACCGGGGAGCTGTTTTTT. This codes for CASTPDSGRLSNTGELFF.